The entry that follows covers one T cell receptor beta chain sequence. Antigen: not known. The sample originates from a study of T cell responses to AZD1222 COVID-19 vaccine. General study points: Reportedly, nearly half of unique spike TCRs recognized epitopes outside B.1.351/B.1.1.7 mutations. Increased Spike-specific TCR breadth and depth were observed after two AZD1222 doses. Sampled repertoires all dated from after the peak T cell response. Among vaccine-associated CD4 TCRs, coverage spanned spike, with dominance at 160-218 and 743-854.

Sequencing was performed with immunoSEQ multiplex PCR; in TCRdb, only in-frame clones are kept and a portion is missing. The sample yields approximately 150,000 clones, roughly nine tenths seen once. Germline V gene sequence: CDR1 SQVTM, CDR2 ANQGSEA. This CDR3 spans 14 amino acids. Trimming took 5 bases from V and 5 from J; bases not matched to a gene: 9. The source of this sequence is an adult who received the AZD1222 COVID-19 vaccine. V usage is TRBV29-1 and J usage is TRBJ2-7, with 10 bases matching TRBD2. This material consisted of peripheral blood, taken 28 days after the second AZD1222 dose. The DNA of the CDR3 is TGCAGCGTTCCCGGGACTAGCGATCCACACGAGCAGTACTTC. Its protein is CSVPGTSDPHEQYF.